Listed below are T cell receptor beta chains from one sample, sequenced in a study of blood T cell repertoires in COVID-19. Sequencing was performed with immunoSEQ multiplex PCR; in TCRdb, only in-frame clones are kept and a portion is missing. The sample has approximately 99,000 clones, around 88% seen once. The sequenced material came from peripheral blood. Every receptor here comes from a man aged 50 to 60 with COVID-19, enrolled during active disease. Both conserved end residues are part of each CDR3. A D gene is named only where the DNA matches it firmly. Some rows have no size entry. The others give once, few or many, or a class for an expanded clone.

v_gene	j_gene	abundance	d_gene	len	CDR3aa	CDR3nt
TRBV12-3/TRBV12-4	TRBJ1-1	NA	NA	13	CASGLGAHTEAFF	TGTGCCAGCGGTCTAGGGGCGCACACTGAAGCTTTCTTT
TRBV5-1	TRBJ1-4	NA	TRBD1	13	CASSRQGGEKLFF	TGCGCCAGCAGTCGACAGGGCGGTGAAAAACTGTTTTTT
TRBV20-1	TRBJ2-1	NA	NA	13	CSASNGGWNEQFF	TGCAGTGCTAGTAACGGGGGTTGGAATGAGCAGTTCTTC
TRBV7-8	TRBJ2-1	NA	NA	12	CASSLASGEQFF	TGTGCCAGCAGCTTAGCGTCCGGTGAGCAGTTCTTC
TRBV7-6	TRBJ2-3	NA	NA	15	CASSFPGMDTDTQYF	TGTGCCAGCAGCTTCCCAGGAATGGACACAGATACGCAGTATTTT
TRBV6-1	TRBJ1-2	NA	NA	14	CASSEPGLGGGYTF	TGTGCCAGCAGTGAACCGGGTCTAGGGGGTGGCTACACCTTC
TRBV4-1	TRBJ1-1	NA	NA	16	CASSHQWEQVNTEAFF	TGCGCCAGCAGCCATCAATGGGAACAGGTGAACACTGAAGCTTTCTTT
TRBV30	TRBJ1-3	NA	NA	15	CALTGIPSSGNTIYF	TGTGCTCTGACGGGGATACCCTCCTCTGGAAACACCATATATTTT
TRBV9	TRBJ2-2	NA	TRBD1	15	CATAVGTGGTGELFF	TGTGCCACCGCAGTGGGGACAGGGGGGACCGGGGAGCTGTTTTTT
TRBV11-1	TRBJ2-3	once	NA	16	CASRRRWGESTDTQYF	TGTGCCAGCAGACGCCGGTGGGGGGAGAGCACAGATACGCAGTATTTT
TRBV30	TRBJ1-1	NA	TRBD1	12	CAWNGQGGEAFF	TGTGCCTGGAATGGACAGGGGGGCGAAGCTTTCTTT
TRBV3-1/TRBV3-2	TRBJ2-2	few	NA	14	CASSWDFRTGELFF	TGTGCCAGCAGCTGGGACTTTAGAACCGGGGAGCTGTTTTTT
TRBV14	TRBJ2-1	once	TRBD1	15	CASSRSGGPYNEQFF	TGTGCCAGCAGCCGGTCAGGGGGCCCCTACAATGAGCAGTTCTTC
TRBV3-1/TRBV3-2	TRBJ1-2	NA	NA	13	CASSQTQPYGYTF	TGTGCCAGCAGCCAAACTCAACCCTATGGCTACACCTTC
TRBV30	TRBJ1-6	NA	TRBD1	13	CAWRPGQGKTLHF	TGTGCCTGGAGACCCGGACAGGGGAAGACCCTCCACTTT
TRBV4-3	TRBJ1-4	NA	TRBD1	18	CASSQGTGNSATNEKLFF	TGCGCCAGCAGCCAAGGGACAGGGAACTCTGCAACTAATGAAAAACTGTTTTTT
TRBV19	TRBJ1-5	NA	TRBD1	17	CASARQGSYYSNQPQHF	TGTGCCAGCGCCCGACAGGGGTCCTACTATAGCAATCAGCCCCAGCATTTT
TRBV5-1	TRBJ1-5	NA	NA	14	CASSRGEVNQPQHF	TGCGCCAGCAGCAGAGGGGAGGTCAATCAGCCCCAGCATTTT
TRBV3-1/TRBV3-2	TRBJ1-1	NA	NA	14	CASSRRFTNTEAFF	TGTGCCAGCAGCCGGCGGTTTACAAACACTGAAGCTTTCTTT
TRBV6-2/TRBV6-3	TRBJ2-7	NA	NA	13	CASSYSRAYEQYF	TGTGCCAGCAGTTACTCGCGGGCGTACGAGCAGTACTTC
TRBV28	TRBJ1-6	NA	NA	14	CASRKGLYNSPLHF	TGTGCCAGCAGGAAGGGGCTCTATAATTCACCCCTCCACTTT
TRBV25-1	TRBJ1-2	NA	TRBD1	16	CASSGITGGRNYGYTF	TGTGCCAGCAGTGGTATAACAGGGGGGAGGAACTATGGCTACACCTTC
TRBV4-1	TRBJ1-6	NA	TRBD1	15	CASSQKQGAGSPLHF	TGCGCCAGCAGCCAAAAACAGGGGGCGGGATCACCCCTCCACTTT
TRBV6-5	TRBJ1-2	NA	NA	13	CASSYDSNYGYTF	TGTGCCAGCAGTTATGACAGTAACTATGGCTACACCTTC
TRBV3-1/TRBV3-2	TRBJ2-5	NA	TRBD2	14	CASSWTSGGETQYF	TGTGCCAGCAGCTGGACTAGCGGGGGAGAGACCCAGTACTTC
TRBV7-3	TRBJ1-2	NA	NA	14	CASSPGPRDYGYTF	TGTGCCAGCAGCCCCGGCCCCCGGGACTATGGCTACACCTTC
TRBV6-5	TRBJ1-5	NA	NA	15	CASRQTAYSNQPQHF	TGTGCCAGCAGGCAAACAGCCTATAGCAATCAGCCCCAGCATTTT
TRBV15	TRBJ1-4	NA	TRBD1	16	CATSSLPGQGNEKLFF	TGTGCCACCAGCAGCCTACCGGGACAGGGAAATGAAAAACTGTTTTTT
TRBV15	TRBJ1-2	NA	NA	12	CATSRVNHGYTF	TGTGCCACCAGCAGAGTAAATCATGGCTACACCTTC
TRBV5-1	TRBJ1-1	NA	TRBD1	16	CASSLRSGQGYTEAFF	TGCGCCAGCAGCTTGCGAAGTGGACAGGGGTACACTGAAGCTTTCTTT
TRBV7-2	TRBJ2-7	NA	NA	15	CASSLGGTASYEQYF	TGTGCCAGCAGCTTAGGCGGGACTGCCTCCTACGAGCAGTACTTC
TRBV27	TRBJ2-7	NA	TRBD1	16	CASSALSGGRGDEQYF	TGTGCCAGCAGTGCCTTATCAGGGGGCAGGGGTGACGAGCAGTACTTC
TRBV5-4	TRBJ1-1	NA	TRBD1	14	CASSLAGGNTEAFF	TGTGCCAGCAGCTTGGCAGGGGGGAACACTGAAGCTTTCTTT
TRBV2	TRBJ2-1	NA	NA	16	CASSVTDLFSYNEQFF	TGTGCCAGCAGTGTGACAGACCTTTTTTCTTACAATGAGCAGTTCTTC
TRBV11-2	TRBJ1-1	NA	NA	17	CASSSSLFRTRDTEAFF	TGTGCCAGCTCCAGCTCGCTCTTTCGGACAAGAGACACTGAAGCTTTCTTT
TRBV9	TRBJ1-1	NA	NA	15	CASSEGTEVGTEAFF	TGTGCCAGCAGCGAAGGGACTGAAGTAGGCACTGAAGCTTTCTTT
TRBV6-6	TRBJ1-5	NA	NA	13	CASSGDSNQPQHF	TGTGCCAGCAGTGGAGACAGCAATCAGCCCCAGCATTTT
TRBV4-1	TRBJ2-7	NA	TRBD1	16	CASSRTGQASSYEQYF	TGCGCCAGCAGCCGAACGGGACAGGCCTCCTCCTACGAGCAGTACTTC
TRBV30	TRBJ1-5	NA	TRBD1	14	CAWSPGQFNQPQHF	TGTGCCTGGAGTCCGGGACAGTTTAATCAGCCCCAGCATTTT
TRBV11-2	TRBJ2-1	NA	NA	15	CASIYSLSSYNEQFF	TGTGCCAGCATCTACAGCCTGAGCTCCTACAATGAGCAGTTCTTC
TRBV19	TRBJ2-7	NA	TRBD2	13	CASSSLAGYEQYF	TGTGCCAGTAGTTCCCTAGCGGGCTACGAGCAGTACTTC
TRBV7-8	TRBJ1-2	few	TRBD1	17	CASSLANGDRAGYGYTF	TGTGCCAGCAGCTTAGCGAATGGGGACAGGGCTGGCTATGGCTACACCTTC
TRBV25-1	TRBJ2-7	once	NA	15	CASSGNRVSSYEQYF	TGTGCCAGCAGTGGAAACAGGGTTAGCTCCTACGAGCAGTACTTC
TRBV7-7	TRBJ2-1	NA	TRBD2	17	CASSKTSGPSSYNEQFF	TGTGCTAGCAGCAAGACTAGCGGGCCTAGCTCCTACAATGAGCAGTTCTTC
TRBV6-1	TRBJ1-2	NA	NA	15	CASSDPLSANYGYTF	TGTGCCAGCAGTGACCCCCTGTCAGCTAACTATGGCTACACCTTC
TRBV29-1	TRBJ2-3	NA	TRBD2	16	CSVGTGLAGPSDTQYF	TGCAGCGTTGGGACCGGACTAGCGGGCCCCTCGGATACGCAGTATTTT
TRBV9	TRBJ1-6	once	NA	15	CASSVVPGQNSPLHF	TGTGCCAGCAGCGTAGTACCAGGGCAGAATTCACCCCTCCACTTT
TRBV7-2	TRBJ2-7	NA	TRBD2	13	CASSPVRGGEQYF	TGTGCCAGCAGCCCTGTACGGGGGGGCGAGCAGTACTTC
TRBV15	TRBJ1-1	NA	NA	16	CATSPRKTGMNTEAFF	TGTGCCACCAGCCCCCGGAAAACAGGGATGAACACTGAAGCTTTCTTT
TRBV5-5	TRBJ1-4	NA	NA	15	CASSPGWGVDEKLFF	TGTGCCAGCAGCCCCGGATGGGGGGTGGATGAAAAACTGTTTTTT
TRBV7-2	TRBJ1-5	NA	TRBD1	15	CASSLGDRVWQPQHF	TGTGCCAGCAGCTTAGGGGACAGGGTTTGGCAGCCCCAGCATTTT
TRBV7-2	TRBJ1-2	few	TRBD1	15	CASSPRVGQRYGYTF	TGTGCCAGCAGCCCGCGGGTGGGACAGCGGTATGGCTACACCTTC
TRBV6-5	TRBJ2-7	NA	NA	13	CASMTGGPYEQYF	TGTGCCAGCATGACCGGAGGGCCCTACGAGCAGTACTTC
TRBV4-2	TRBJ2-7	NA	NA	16	CASSQEKPPRGYEQYF	TGTGCCAGCAGCCAAGAGAAGCCGCCCAGGGGATACGAGCAGTACTTC
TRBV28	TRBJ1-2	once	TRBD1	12	CASRTGDYGYTF	TGTGCCAGCAGGACAGGGGACTATGGCTACACCTTC
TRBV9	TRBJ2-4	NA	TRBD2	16	CASSVTSGASGNIQYF	TGTGCCAGCAGCGTGACTAGCGGGGCATCAGGAAACATTCAGTACTTC
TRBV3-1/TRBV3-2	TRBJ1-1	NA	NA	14	CASSQAQGNTEAFF	TGTGCCAGCAGCCAAGCGCAGGGAAACACTGAAGCTTTCTTT
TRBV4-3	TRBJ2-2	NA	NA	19	CASSHLSLTQGLAAGELFF	TGCGCCAGCAGCCACCTATCTCTAACTCAGGGACTCGCGGCCGGGGAGCTGTTTTTT
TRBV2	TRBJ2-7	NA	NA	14	CASSEATRGYEQYF	TGTGCCAGCAGTGAAGCCACCCGGGGCTACGAGCAGTACTTC